This paragraph reports one T cell receptor (beta chain). Its antigen target is currently unknown. One base away there is no much larger clone; base qualities are not given. During the collection period, no infections or other immune events were recorded for the healthy donors. Time-dependent variance in a beta-binomial model of T-cell clone differential abundance was calibrated using healthy-donor blood repertoires as a training cohort. The training cohort was composed of approximately ten healthy donors, 3 female and 7 male. An age range of roughly 25 to 65 years, with an average of about 45 years, was recorded for the donors. Whole blood, obtained from a commercial supplier, was collected from each healthy donor at three time points spaced around 13 days apart. For immunosequencing, genomic DNA was extracted from whole blood that had not been sorted. The CDR3 contains 12 residues, cysteine and phenylalanine counted. The DNA shown is the 36-base CDR3, in frame from base 1. V and J are truncated by 3 bases and 8 bases respectively, leaving an intervening sequence of 8 bases. According to the germline V gene, CDR1 reads MDHEN and CDR2 reads SYDVKM.

This entry is derived from a study of identifying expanded T cells in peripheral blood (dated by TCRdb to the late 2010s). In terms of the full investigation: Four technical replicates, made by sequencing separate aliquots from the same pool of genomic DNA, were compared pairwise. Summary of the overall study and its limitations: Approximately 1.1 differentially abundant clones were flagged by the binomial model between technical replicates, whereas about 15 and 18 were flagged over two weeks and four weeks, respectively. The authors expected that biological variance in healthy repertoires might rise further over much longer intervals, such as months to years. For all healthy donors, the variance in clone template counts between two-week samples rose significantly as total template count increased. The beta-binomial model significantly reduced the number of clones called differentially abundant and the false-positive rate across all healthy-donor time intervals.

TCRbeta CDR3 regions were profiled by bias-controlled multiplex PCR amplification of genomic DNA with the immunoSEQ Assay. The authors processed their data as follows. The absolute abundance of each unique TCRbeta CDR3 region was quantified after sequences were collapsed and filtered. Differential abundance was tested with two models: a binomial (Fisher-equivalent) model and a beta-binomial model that adds time-dependent variance fitted from healthy donors. Clones with fewer than 5 combined templates were excluded, and clones with Benjamini-Hochberg FDR below 0.01 were called differentially abundant. Beta-binomial variance was modeled as a function of total template count across the two samples using the form v = (b*log(k)+a)^2. TCRdb's version of the immuneACCESS table is confined to in-frame rearrangements and falls short of the full clone set. An unresolved V gene accounts for under half of the shortfall where checked; the remainder is of unknown origin. V and J calls and clone size are as listed in that table; D and trimming were resolved from the DNA. Present in this sample are tens of thousands of clones, 89% of which were seen just once. Jointly, the top ten make up around 2.7% of the sample.

Here the chain combines TRBV28 and TRBJ2-1; perhaps TRBD2 is the D gene, with 5 bases matching. The TCR was taken from a person aged 18 to 70 in good health. Specimen: blood. The DNA sequence is TGTGCCAGCAGTTTCAGAGGGTATGAGCAGTTCTTC. Its protein reads: CASSFRGYEQFF.